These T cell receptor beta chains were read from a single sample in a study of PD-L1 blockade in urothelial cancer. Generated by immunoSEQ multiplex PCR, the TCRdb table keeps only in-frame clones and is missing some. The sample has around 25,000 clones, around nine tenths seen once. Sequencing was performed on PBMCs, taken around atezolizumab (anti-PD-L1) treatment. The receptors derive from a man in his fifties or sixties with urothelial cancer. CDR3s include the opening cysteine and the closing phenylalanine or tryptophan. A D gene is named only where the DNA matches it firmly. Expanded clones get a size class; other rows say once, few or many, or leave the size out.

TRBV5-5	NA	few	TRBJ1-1	TGTGCCAGCAGCCTTGGTGACCGGGGGTACACTGAAGCTTTCTTT	CASSLGDRGYTEAFF
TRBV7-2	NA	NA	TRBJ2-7	TGTGCCAGCAGCCCCCCCTTTCGGGAGCAGTACTTC	CASSPPFREQYF
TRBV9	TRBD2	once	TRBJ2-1	TGTGCCAGCACGGCGGGCGGGGGGGTTTACAATGAGCAGTTCTTC	CASTAGGGVYNEQFF
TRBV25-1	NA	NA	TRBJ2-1	TGTGCCAGCAGTGAATTGGAGATCGGGGAGAATGAGCAGTTCTTC	CASSELEIGENEQFF
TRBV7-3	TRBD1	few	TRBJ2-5	TGTGCCAGCAGCTTGACAGGGGGCAACCGGGAGACCCAGTACTTC	CASSLTGGNRETQYF
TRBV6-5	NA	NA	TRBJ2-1	TGTGCCAGCAGTTACTATCTTACAGGCAATGAGCAGTTCTTC	CASSYYLTGNEQFF
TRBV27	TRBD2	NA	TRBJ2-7	TGTGCCAGCAGCTACTGGGGGGGAGGTGAGCAGTACTTC	CASSYWGGGEQYF
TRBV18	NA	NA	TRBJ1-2	TGTGCCAGCTCGCCAGAAAGAGACTATGGCTACACCTTC	CASSPERDYGYTF
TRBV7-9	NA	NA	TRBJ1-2	TGTGCCAGCAGCTTAGTCGGGACATTACCCTATGGCTACACCTTC	CASSLVGTLPYGYTF
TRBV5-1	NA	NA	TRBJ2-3	TGCGCCAGCAGCCTACCTAGGGACGGGGGTTCGGAGGGTACGCAGTATTTT	CASSLPRDGGSEGTQYF
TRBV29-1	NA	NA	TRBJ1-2	TGCAGCGTTAATATGGACAGTGCGAGGTATGGCTACACCTTC	CSVNMDSARYGYTF
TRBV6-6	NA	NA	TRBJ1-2	TGTGCCAGCAGTTATGGGGCAGATTATAACTATGGCTACACCTTC	CASSYGADYNYGYTF
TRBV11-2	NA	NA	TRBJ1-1	TGTGCCAGCAGCTTACTGGGACATGTAGCTTTCTTT	CASSLLGHVAFF
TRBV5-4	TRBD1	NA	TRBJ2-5	TGTGCCAGCAGCAGTCGCGGTACAGGGGGGAGAGAGACCCAGTACTTC	CASSSRGTGGRETQYF
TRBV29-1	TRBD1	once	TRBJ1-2	TGCAGCGTTCATACAGGGGTGGGCTACACCTTC	CSVHTGVGYTF
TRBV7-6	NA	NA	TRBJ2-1	TGTGCCAGCAGGTACACAGCTGAACCCTACAATGAGCAGTTCTTC	CASRYTAEPYNEQFF
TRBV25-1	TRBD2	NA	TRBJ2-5	TGTGCCAGCAGTGAACACGCTAGCGGGAGAACGATGGAGACCCAGTACTTC	CASSEHASGRTMETQYF
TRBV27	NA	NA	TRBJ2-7	TGTGCCAGCACCAGGGTTTCCCCCGACGAGCAGTACTTC	CASTRVSPDEQYF
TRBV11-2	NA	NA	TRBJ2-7	TGTGCCAGCAGCTTTCTTCTGGCCGGGAACGAGCAGTACTTC	CASSFLLAGNEQYF
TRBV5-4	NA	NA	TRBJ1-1	TGTGCCAGCAGCTTGGAACAGCCGAACACTGAAGCTTTCTTT	CASSLEQPNTEAFF
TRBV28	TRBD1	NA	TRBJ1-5	TGTGCCAGCAGCCCGACGACAGGGTTAGGAAGCAATCAGCCCCAGCATTTT	CASSPTTGLGSNQPQHF
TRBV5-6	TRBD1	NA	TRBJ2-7	TGTGCCAGCAGTCACGGGGCCATCGGGACAGACTCCTACGAGCAGTACTTC	CASSHGAIGTDSYEQYF
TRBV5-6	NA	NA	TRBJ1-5	TGTGCCAGCAGCTTAGGGGCCGGGCCCCAGCATTTT	CASSLGAGPQHF
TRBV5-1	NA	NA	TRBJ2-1	TGCGCCAGCAGCTTGGCGGACAGACACAATGAGCAGTTCTTC	CASSLADRHNEQFF
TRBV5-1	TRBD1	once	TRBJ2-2	TGCGCCAGCAGCTTAGAGGGACAGGGCGCCCTCTCGTTCACCGGGGAGCTGTTTTTT	CASSLEGQGALSFTGELFF
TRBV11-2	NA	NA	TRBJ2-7	TGTGCCAGCAGCTTCGAGACAGGAAGAATTTACGAGCAGTACTTC	CASSFETGRIYEQYF
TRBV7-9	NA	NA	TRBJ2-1	TGTGCCAGCAGCTTATCGGACTCTCACAATGAGCAGTTCTTC	CASSLSDSHNEQFF
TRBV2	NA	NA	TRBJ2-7	TGTGCCCTGGCATGGGAGTACGAGCAGTACTTC	CALAWEYEQYF
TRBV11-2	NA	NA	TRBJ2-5	TGTGCCAGCAGCTTACCCGCGTCTAGGGAGACCCAGTACTTC	CASSLPASRETQYF
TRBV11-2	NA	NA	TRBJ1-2	TGTGCCAGCAGCCAGAACAGCTATGGCTACACCTTC	CASSQNSYGYTF
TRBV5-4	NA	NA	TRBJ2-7	TGTGCCAGCAGCTTGGGGCAGACATCCTACGAGCAGTACTTC	CASSLGQTSYEQYF
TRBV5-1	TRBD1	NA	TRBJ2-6	TGCGCCAGCAGCTTGGGACAGGGGGCGATTGGGGCCAACGTCCTGACTTTC	CASSLGQGAIGANVLTF
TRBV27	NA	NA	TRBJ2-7	TGTGCCAGCAGTTTATCGGTCGGACAGATCTACGAGCAGTACTTC	CASSLSVGQIYEQYF
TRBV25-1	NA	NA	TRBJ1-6	TGTGCCAGCAGGGACAGCGGGGTTTCACCCCTCCACTTT	CASRDSGVSPLHF
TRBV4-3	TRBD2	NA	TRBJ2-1	TGCGCCAGCAGCCAAGTGGCGGGAGGTCCTACTGAGCAGTTCTTC	CASSQVAGGPTEQFF
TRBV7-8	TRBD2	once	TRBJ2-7	TGTGCCAGCAGCTTTAACCCCAAGGCTAGCGGGAGAGGGCCGCAGTACTTC	CASSFNPKASGRGPQYF
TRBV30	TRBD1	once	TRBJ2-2	TGTGCCTGGAGTAACAGGGGGCAGACCGGGGAGCTGTTTTTT	CAWSNRGQTGELFF
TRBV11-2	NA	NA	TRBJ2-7	TGTGCCAGCAGTCCCCGGGTCGGGGAAAGGTTTTACGAGCAGTACTTC	CASSPRVGERFYEQYF
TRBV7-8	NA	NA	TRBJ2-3	TGTGCCAGCAGCTTAGTTCCATCCACAGATACGCAGTATTTT	CASSLVPSTDTQYF
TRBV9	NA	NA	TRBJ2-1	TGTGCCAGCAGCGTGAGGAGGGCCTCGCTCGATGAGCAGTTCTTC	CASSVRRASLDEQFF
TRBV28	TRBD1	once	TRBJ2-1	TGTGCCAGCAGTGAAGGGGGCGACCCCAGGGAGCAGTTCTTC	CASSEGGDPREQFF
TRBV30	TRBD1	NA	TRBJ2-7	TGTGCCTGGAGTGGCACGGACAGGTACTACGAGCAGTACTTC	CAWSGTDRYYEQYF
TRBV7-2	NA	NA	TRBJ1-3	TGTGCCAGCAGCTACGAGGATATCTCTGGAAACACCATATATTTT	CASSYEDISGNTIYF
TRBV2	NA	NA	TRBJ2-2	TGTGCCAGCACTAAGAGCACCGGGGAGCTGTTTTTT	CASTKSTGELFF
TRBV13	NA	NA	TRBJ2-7	TGTGCCAGCACTCGGGTTGATCACGAGCAGTACTTC	CASTRVDHEQYF